Below are 29 T cell receptor beta chains sequenced from a single sample in a study of cytomegalovirus exposure and HLA in healthy donors. The PCR contained 60 Vbeta and 13 Jbeta primers. Sequencing was performed with immunoSEQ multiplex PCR; in TCRdb, only in-frame clones are kept and a portion is missing. The sample records 30,000 to 40,000 clones, roughly three quarters being singletons. The sequenced sample was PBMCs. The source is a woman aged 25-40 years in good health and CMV-seropositive.

The rearrangement links TRBV11-2 to TRBJ1-2; 11 bases fit TRBD1. This CDR3 is 15 amino acids long. The V and J ends lost 5 bases and 7 bases, in that order; junction bases with no gene match: 9. Per germline, CDR1 SGHAT and CDR2 FQNNGV. CDR3 in DNA: TGTGCCAGCAGCGCCCGGACAGGGGGCGAGGGTGGCTACACCTTC. Amino acid sequence: CASSARTGGEGGYTF.

V and J are TRBV7-3 and TRBJ1-6; 8 positions match TRBD1. CDR3 size: 15 residues. CDR1 and CDR2 from the germline V gene are SGHTA and FQGTGA. V shed 3 bases, J shed 8 bases, and the junction held 6 bases outside the gene matches. The CDR3 bases are TGTGCCAGCAGCTTCAAACAGGGGGGCTATTCACCCCTCCACTTT. The encoded protein is CASSFKQGGYSPLHF.

This rearrangement joins TRBV25-1 to TRBJ2-7; 8 bases match TRBD1. Germline V gives CDR1 MGHDK, CDR2 SYGVNS. The CDR3 runs 16 residues. Trimming cost V 4 bases and J 3 bases; bases outside gene matches: 11. CDR3 sequence reads: CASSGRGGQGNYEQYF. The CDR3 nucleotides are TGTGCCAGCAGTGGACGGGGTGGACAGGGTAACTACGAGCAGTACTTC.

The chain joins TRBV27 to TRBJ2-7; 8 bases fit TRBD1. V trimming: 2 bases; J trimming: 1 base; junction bases outside the gene matches: 4. Germline lookup yields CDR1 MNHEY and CDR2 SMNVEV (reference sequence). The CDR3 totals 15 residues. The CDR3 sequence is CASSLTGGTSYEQYF. In nucleotides, the CDR3 is TGTGCCAGCAGTTTAACAGGGGGTACTTCCTACGAGCAGTACTTC.

This chain uses TRBV28 with TRBJ2-7; D may be TRBD2 (6 bases). The CDR3 is 14 amino acids. The germline V and J ends were trimmed by 5 bases and 6 bases, with 17 bases remaining between them. Germline CDR1 is MDHEN and CDR2 is SYDVKM. In DNA, the CDR3 is TGTGCCAGCAGTCGGCGGGAAGGTTTCTCCGAGCAGTACTTC. It specifies CASSRREGFSEQYF.

This chain uses TRBV18 with TRBJ2-2; TRBD2 matches 11 bases. Germline V lookup: CDR1 KGHSH, CDR2 LQKENI. V trimming: 6 bases; J trimming: 6 bases; junction bases outside the gene matches: 6. The CDR3 is 15 residues long. CDR3 loop: CASSRLAGLSGELFF. CDR3 sequence (DNA): TGTGCCAGCTCCAGACTAGCGGGATTGTCCGGGGAGCTGTTTTTT. The entire variable domain, with the rest obtained from reference TRBV18 and TRBJ2-2, is as follows: NAGVMQNPRHLVRRRGQEARLRCSPMKGHSHVYWYRQLPEEGLKFMVYLQKENIIDESGMPKERFSAEFPKEGPSILRIQQVVRGDSAAYFCASSRLAGLSGELFFGEGSRLTVL.

The rearrangement links TRBV19 to TRBJ2-1; 11 bases are a match to TRBD2. Germline values: CDR1 LNHDA, CDR2 SQIVND (reference sequence). The trim removed 6 bases at V and 4 bases at J, leaving 2 bases unmatched. CDR3 length: 14 residues. This CDR3 reads CASRGLAEYNEQFF. CDR3 DNA: TGTGCCAGTAGGGGACTAGCGGAATACAATGAGCAGTTCTTC.

This clone occurred a few times. The chain uses TRBV4-1 and TRBJ2-5, with 7 bases identical to TRBD2. The J call is uncertain, as TRBJ2-7 better fits the DNA end. The V gene's germline CDR1 is MGHRA and CDR2 YSYEKL. The CDR3 has 17 residues. In nucleotides, the CDR3 is TGCGCCAGCAGCCGGCCCCCGGCGGGAGCGGGTCTCGACGAGCAGTACTTC. Translated: CASSRPPAGAGLDEQYF.

This clone came up a few times. The chain has TRBV7-8 and TRBJ2-1; no clear D. Germline loops: CDR1 SGHVS, CDR2 FQNEAQ. The ends were cut back, 0 bases at V and 4 bases at J, with 10 bases in the middle. This CDR3 has 15 amino acids. The CDR3 DNA follows: TGTGCCAGCAGCTTAGCGGGCGTAGATTACAATGAGCAGTTCTTC. This codes for CASSLAGVDYNEQFF.

V usage is TRBV5-1 and J usage is TRBJ2-2; 9 positions match TRBD1. This CDR3 region has 15 residues. J lost 1 base, V lost 7 bases, and 5 bases had no gene match. CDR1 is SGHRS and CDR2 is YFSETQ in the germline V gene. CDR3 loop: CASSPGQGNTGELFF. The CDR3 coding sequence is TGCGCCAGCTCCCCGGGACAGGGGAACACCGGGGAGCTGTTTTTT.

The rearrangement uses TRBV19 and TRBJ2-5, with D hard to call. The J call may be in error: the DNA end matches TRBJ2-7 better. Germline CDR1 and CDR2: LNHDA and SQIVND (reference sequence). The CDR3 consists of 13 residues. This chain's CDR3 is CASSMRPDYEQYF. The CDR3 coding sequence is TGTGCCAGTAGTATGCGGCCGGACTACGAGCAGTACTTC.

The CDR3 loop is CASSFSGLASRSTGELFF. The CDR3 DNA reads TGTGCCAGCAGTTTTTCAGGACTAGCGTCGCGCAGCACCGGGGAGCTGTTTTTT. The rearrangement uses TRBV28 and TRBJ2-2, with 9 bases fitting TRBD2. CDR1 MDHEN and CDR2 SYDVKM come from the germline V gene. Germline trimming cut 3 bases from V and 4 bases from J; bases unmatched to any gene: 12. This CDR3 spans 18 amino acids.

The V and J genes are TRBV29-1 and TRBJ1-1; D may be TRBD1 (6 bases). The V end was cut by 6 bases, the J end by 1 base, with 12 bases between. Germline V CDR1 and CDR2: SQVTM, ANQGSEA. The CDR3 is made up of 13 amino acids. The CDR3 loop is CSVQRTENTEAFF. CDR3 nucleotide sequence: TGCAGCGTCCAGAGGACAGAGAACACTGAAGCTTTCTTT. The full variable domain, its missing parts supplied by reference TRBV29-1 and TRBJ1-1, is SAVISQKPSRDICQRGTSLTIQCQVDSQVTMMFWYRQQPGQSLTLIATANQGSEATYESGFVIDKFPISRPNLTFSTLTVSNMSPEDSSIYLCSVQRTENTEAFFGQGTRLTVV.

This chain links TRBV10-3 with TRBJ2-5, with D perhaps TRBD1 (5 bases). The CDR3 is 15 residues long. CDR1 ENHRY and CDR2 SYGVKD come from the germline V gene. V was trimmed by 1 base and J by 6 bases, leaving 15 bases between them. The DNA of the CDR3 is TGTGCCATCAGTGAGTTTAAGGGGTGGCGGCAGACCCAGTACTTC. Protein sequence: CAISEFKGWRQTQYF.

The CDR3 protein is CASSFGGGAQEQFF. The CDR3 coding sequence is TGTGCCAGCAGCTTCGGCGGGGGGGCCCAAGAGCAGTTCTTC. The chain recombines TRBV11-2 with TRBJ2-1; TRBD2 agrees at 9 bases. This CDR3 is built from 14 residues. CDR1 and CDR2 (germline): SGHAT, FQNNGV. J gave up 10 bases and V 3 bases, and 7 bases lay outside the gene matches.

V is TRBV27 and J is TRBJ1-2, with a possible D match to TRBD1 (5 bases). Trimming stripped 2 bases from V and 1 base from J, with 14 bases between. This CDR3 spans 16 amino acids. Germline values: CDR1 MNHEY, CDR2 SMNVEV (reference sequence). The CDR3 DNA reads as TGTGCCAGCAGTTTAATTGGGGGGTTTCTTAACTATGGCTACACCTTC. Translation: CASSLIGGFLNYGYTF.

This clone occurred a few times. J is TRBJ1-1 and V is TRBV5-1; D possibly corresponds to TRBD1 (5 bases). Germline loops: CDR1 SGHRS, CDR2 YFSETQ. V lost 1 base, J lost 5 bases, and 15 bases lay in between. CDR3 length: 15 amino acids. CDR3 loop: CASSLRASGGTEAFF. CDR3 in DNA: TGCGCCAGCAGCTTGAGGGCCTCCGGGGGAACTGAAGCTTTCTTT.

This clone has a single count. The rearrangement uses TRBV7-2 and TRBJ2-5, with 7 bases lining up with TRBD2. The end of the DNA fits TRBJ2-7 better, so the J call may be wrong. The CDR3 is made up of 15 amino acids. The V gene's germline CDR1 is SGHTA and CDR2 FQGNSA. Here the CDR3 DNA reads TGTGCCAGCAGCTTATCTGCGGGAGTTCAGTACGAGCAGTACTTC. This translates into CASSLSAGVQYEQYF.

The rearrangement links TRBV27 to TRBJ2-1, with D maybe TRBD2 (5 bases). V was clipped by 4 bases and J by 6 bases, with 13 bases between them. Germline lookup yields CDR1 MNHEY and CDR2 SMNVEV (reference sequence). The CDR3 runs to 14 residues. The CDR3 nucleotides read TGTGCCAGCAGTTCCCCGGCCGAGGGCAATGAGCAGTTCTTC. It specifies CASSSPAEGNEQFF.

This clone was counted between two and nine times. The J gene is TRBJ2-5, the V gene TRBV21-1; TRBD2 reflects the table's D call only, with no check against the DNA. TRBV21-1 is classified as a pseudogene. The CDR3 sequence is 14 residues long. CDR3 in DNA: TGTGCCAGTAGCCCGGGACTAGACGTGGAGACCCAGTACTTC. Translated, it gives CASSPGLDVETQYF.

The chain uses TRBV6-1 and TRBJ2-2; TRBD1 might be the D (5 bases). The ends were cut back, 10 bases at V and 5 bases at J, with 8 bases in the middle. CDR1 is MNHNS, CDR2 SASEGT, per germline. This CDR3 comprises 11 residues. CDR3 region: CATRTTGELFF. The CDR3 DNA sequence: TGTGCCACCAGGACAACCGGGGAGCTGTTTTTT.

Concerning this clone itself: This likely came from a read error, as a far larger clone is one base away. The chain employs TRBV5-6 and TRBJ1-1, with a weak D call TRBD1 (5 bases). There are 11 residues in the CDR3. CDR1 SGHDT and CDR2 YYEEEE come from the germline V gene. CDR3 region: CSSSQGEEAFF. Here the CDR3 DNA reads TGTTCCAGCAGCCAGGGTGAAGAAGCTTTCTTT.

V gene TRBV11-1 combines with J gene TRBJ2-3; possibly TRBD2 for D (5 bases). V was pared by 3 bases and J by 8 bases, with 9 bases between. CDR1 SGHAT and CDR2 FQDESV come from the germline V gene (reference sequence). The CDR3 extends over 12 amino acids. The CDR3 region has the DNA TGTGCCAGCAGCTTTCCTAGCAGTACGCAGTATTTT. Its protein is CASSFPSSTQYF. The full variable domain, with the rest looked up from reference TRBV11-1 and TRBJ2-3, is EAEVAQSPRYKITEKSQAVAFWCDPISGHATLYWYRQILGQGPELLVQFQDESVVDDSQLPKDRFSAERLKGVDSTLKIQPAELGDSAMYLCASSFPSSTQYFGPGTRLTVL.

J is TRBJ2-2 and V is TRBV7-3; weak D call: TRBD1 (5 bases). Deletions cut 6 bases from V and 1 base from J, with 9 bases between. Germline CDR1 SGHTA, CDR2 FQGTGA. CDR3 length: 14 residues. The DNA for the CDR3 is TGTGCCAGCAGACAACAGGTGAACACCGGGGAGCTGTTTTTT. It translates to CASRQQVNTGELFF.

This sequence joins TRBV2 and TRBJ2-2; the D gene is possibly TRBD1 (5 bases). The CDR3 covers 13 residues. Trimming left V 6 bases short and J 1 base short, with 6 bases between. Germline V gives CDR1 SNHLY, CDR2 FYNNEI. Here the CDR3 DNA reads TGTGCCAGCAGGACAGTGAACACCGGGGAGCTGTTTTTT. Amino acids: CASRTVNTGELFF.

CDR3 nucleotides: TGTGCCTCGGGGAGGAGACAGCCCGCCGAAGCTTTCTTT. It specifies CASGRRQPAEAFF. The genes are TRBV30 and TRBJ1-1; a possible D gene is TRBD1 (5 bases). Germline CDR1 and CDR2: GTSNPN and SVGIG (reference sequence). V was pared by 7 bases and J by 8 bases, with 20 bases between. This CDR3 has 13 residues.

This rearrangement joins TRBV27 to TRBJ2-5; 8 bases line up with TRBD1. Looked up from germline, CDR1 is MNHEY and CDR2 is SMNVEV (reference sequence). This CDR3 spans 11 amino acids. V dropped 6 bases and J dropped 11; count of bases not matched to a gene: 5. The CDR3 spells CASRSQGEQYF. In DNA form, the CDR3 reads TGTGCCAGCAGATCACAGGGGGAGCAGTACTTC.

The gene calls are TRBV6-6 and TRBJ2-7, with TRBD1 matching 7 bases. Germline V CDR1 and CDR2: MNHNY, SVGAGI (reference sequence). This CDR3 contains 15 residues. After removal of 5 bases from V and 6 bases from J, the junction contained 13 bases not matched to a gene. The CDR3 here is CASSHPGQTPREQYF. CDR3 DNA sequence: TGTGCCAGCAGTCATCCGGGACAGACGCCCCGCGAGCAGTACTTC.

The V gene is TRBV9, the J gene TRBJ2-1; TRBD2 matches at 7 bases. This CDR3 spans 15 amino acids. CDR1 is SGDLS, CDR2 YYNGEE, per germline. The trim removed 0 bases at V and 3 bases at J, leaving 3 bases unmatched. For the CDR3, the DNA is TGTGCCAGCAGCGTAGGGAGCGGGGACTACAATGAGCAGTTCTTC. This sequence encodes CASSVGSGDYNEQFF.